These 19 T cell receptor beta chains share one sample of origin, sequenced in a study of shared clonotypes between healthy human individuals. Libraries were prepared by immunoSEQ multiplex PCR; TCRdb keeps only in-frame clonotypes and omits some of them. The sample lists about 490,000 clones, approximately 80% occurring once. The sequenced sample consisted of PBMCs. The receptors come from a woman aged 40 to 50 in good health. Some clones in this sample may be carry-over from other donors' samples.

The gene calls are TRBV19 and TRBJ2-1; 7 bases are a match to TRBD1. V trimming: 7 bases; J trimming: 0 bases; junction bases outside the gene matches: 9. Germline lookup yields CDR1 LNHDA and CDR2 SQIVND (reference sequence). CDR3 length: 16 amino acids. The CDR3 here is CASKEGGHSSYNEQFF. Written as DNA, the CDR3 is TGTGCCAGTAAAGAAGGGGGCCACAGCTCCTACAATGAGCAGTTCTTC.

This clone was seen ten or more times. Different DNA sequences within this sample yield the same CDR3. V usage is TRBV5-8 and J usage is TRBJ1-5, with D perhaps TRBD1 (5 bases). The length of the CDR3 is 16 residues. The germline CDR1 and CDR2 sequences are SGHTS and YDEGEE. The germline V and J ends were trimmed by 0 bases and 2 bases, with 12 bases remaining between them. CDR3 protein: CASSLDTGVRNQPQHF. The CDR3 coding sequence is TGTGCCAGCAGCTTGGACACGGGGGTGCGCAATCAGCCCCAGCATTTT. Full variable domain (rest looked up from reference TRBV5-8 and TRBJ1-5): EAGVTQSPTHLIKTRGQQATLRCSPISGHTSVYWYQQALGLGLQFLLWYDEGEERNRGNFPPRFSGRQFPNYSSELNVNALELEDSALYLCASSLDTGVRNQPQHFGDGTRLSIL.

This chain connects TRBV7-9 to TRBJ2-5, with TRBD2 matching over 7 bases. The J segment lost 5 bases and the V segment lost 5 bases, leaving 8 bases of the junction unmatched. CDR3 length: 14 residues. The germline V gene encodes CDR1 SEHNR and CDR2 FQNEAQ (reference sequence). The CDR3 DNA follows: TGTGCCAGCAGCACGACCCGGGGAGGGGAGACCCAGTACTTC. As protein: CASSTTRGGETQYF. The full variable domain, its missing parts supplied by reference TRBV7-9 and TRBJ2-5, is DTGVSQNPRHKITKRGQNVTFRCDPISEHNRLYWYRQTLGQGPEFLTYFQNEAQLEKSRLLSDRFSAERPKGSFSTLEIQRTEQGDSAMYLCASSTTRGGETQYFGPGTRLLVL.

This clone was found a few times. V and J are TRBV9 and TRBJ2-5, with TRBD1 identical over 10 bases. Germline loops: CDR1 SGDLS, CDR2 YYNGEE. The ends lost 4 bases at V and 5 bases at J; junction bases unmatched: 11. The CDR3 loop spans 16 amino acids. The CDR3 region has the DNA TGTGCCAGCAGCCCCGGGGGGGGACAGGGGTATGAGACCCAGTACTTC. Its protein product is CASSPGGGQGYETQYF.

The chain recombines TRBV6-1 with TRBJ1-1; 7 bases fit TRBD1. The length of the CDR3 is 12 residues. V lost 4 bases and J lost 11; bases outside the gene matches: 7. Germline V gene data show CDR1 as MNHNS and CDR2 as SASEGT. The CDR3 reads CASSAETGSAFF. CDR3 sequence (DNA): TGTGCCAGCAGTGCCGAGACAGGGAGCGCTTTCTTT.

The chain uses TRBV10-3 and TRBJ2-7; D may be TRBD1 or TRBD2 (5 bases each). Germline V gives CDR1 ENHRY, CDR2 SYGVKD. The length of the CDR3 is 13 residues. Trimming pared 10 bases from V and 6 bases from J, leaving 19 bases between. The CDR3 here is CATTEGLPGEQYF. CDR3 nucleotide sequence: TGTGCCACCACCGAGGGGTTACCCGGCGAGCAGTACTTC.

The chain couples TRBV18 to TRBJ2-1, with TRBD2 identical over 11 bases. Germline-derived CDR1 and CDR2 are KGHSH and LQKENI. The CDR3 is 17 amino acids. Unmatched junction bases numbered 8, after V lost 3 bases and J lost 4 bases. Here the CDR3 DNA reads TGTGCCAGCTCACCGAACCCGACTAGCGGGGCATACAATGAGCAGTTCTTC. It encodes CASSPNPTSGAYNEQFF.

The rearrangement joins TRBV6-5 to TRBJ1-4, with D unclear. Germline-derived CDR1 and CDR2 are MNHEY and SVGAGI. Trimming shortened V by 6 bases and J by 3 bases, and 8 bases separated the two germline ends. The CDR3 sequence is 13 residues long. The CDR3 sequence is CASSRRPNEKLFF. The CDR3 DNA sequence: TGTGCCAGCAGCCGGCGTCCTAATGAAAAACTGTTTTTT.

The chain combines TRBV28 with TRBJ2-2; D is unclear. Germline V gene lookup returns CDR1 MDHEN and CDR2 SYDVKM. The CDR3 length is 15 residues. The V and J ends lost 5 bases and 0 bases respectively, with 10 bases between them. CDR3 protein: CASSPSRSNTGELFF. The DNA for the CDR3 is TGTGCCAGCAGTCCCAGCAGATCGAACACCGGGGAGCTGTTTTTT.

This clone occurred a few times. The DNA of the CDR3 is TGTGCCAGCAGCTTAGAGCGGATGGGGGTAACTAAAAACATTCAGTACTTC. Its translation is CASSLERMGVTKNIQYF. The chain is built from TRBV7-8 and TRBJ2-4; D tentatively fits TRBD1 or TRBD2 (5 bases each). The CDR3 is made up of 17 amino acids. Germline assignment: CDR1 SGHVS and CDR2 FQNEAQ. The V gene lost 1 base and the J gene lost 4 bases, with 17 bases spanning the gap.

This chain links TRBV6-6 with TRBJ2-3; D remains ambiguous. V shed 6 bases and J shed 5 bases, with 12 bases lying between them. The CDR3 runs to 13 residues. The germline CDR1 and CDR2 sequences are MNHNY and SVGAGI (reference sequence). The CDR3 sequence is CASSPRVGDTQYF. The CDR3 coding sequence is TGTGCCAGCAGCCCCCGGGTAGGAGATACGCAGTATTTT.

CDR3 loop: CASSAKGFPNEKLFF. Written as DNA, the CDR3 is TGTGCCAGCAGCGCGAAGGGTTTCCCTAATGAAAAACTGTTTTTT. The chain is built from TRBV9 and TRBJ1-4, with D unresolved. From germline, CDR1 is SGDLS and CDR2 YYNGEE. The CDR3 runs to 15 residues. Trimming cost V 3 bases and J 3 bases, with 12 bases left between them.

V is TRBV11-3 and J is TRBJ2-2, with a possible D match to TRBD1 (5 bases). The CDR3 runs to 15 residues. V lost 1 base and J lost 0, with 6 bases in between. Germline V lookup: CDR1 SGHNT, CDR2 YENEEA. CDR3 amino acids: CASSLAGPNTGELFF. The CDR3 DNA sequence: TGTGCCAGCAGCTTAGCAGGGCCGAACACCGGGGAGCTGTTTTTT.

J is TRBJ2-1 and V is TRBV5-4; TRBD2 agrees at 11 bases. The CDR3 is 16 amino acids. From germline, CDR1 is SGHNT and CDR2 YYREEE (reference sequence). The junction had 9 bases not matched to a gene; V was cut back by 4 bases and J by 6 bases. The CDR3 DNA reads as TGTGCCAGCAGCCCGCCACTAGCGGGAGTCCCCAATGAGCAGTTCTTC. It specifies CASSPPLAGVPNEQFF. The whole variable domain, filled in from reference TRBV5-4 and TRBJ2-1, reads ETGVTQSPTHLIKTRGQQVTLRCSSQSGHNTVSWYQQALGQGPQFIFQYYREEENGRGNFPPRFSGLQFPNYSSELNVNALELDDSALYLCASSPPLAGVPNEQFFGPGTRLTVL.

The rearrangement links TRBV5-1 to TRBJ2-5; maybe TRBD1 (6 bases). There are 16 residues in the CDR3. Germline assignment: CDR1 SGHRS and CDR2 YFSETQ. With 4 bases removed from V and 5 bases from J, the gap between germline ends came to 21 bases. The DNA of the CDR3 is TGCGCCAGCAGCCCCCGGACAGTTTTGGGCGCCGAGACCCAGTACTTC. Translating gives CASSPRTVLGAETQYF.

Concerning this clone: Other DNA sequences within the sample encode an identical CDR3. V usage is TRBV5-1 and J usage is TRBJ1-4; TRBD1 matches at 7 bases. The CDR3 contains 13 residues. Germline V CDR1 and CDR2: SGHRS, YFSETQ. J lost 7 bases, V lost 5 bases, and 5 bases had no gene match. CDR3 sequence reads: CASSLGGVEKLFF. The CDR3 region has the DNA TGCGCCAGCAGTCTAGGGGGCGTTGAAAAACTGTTTTTT.

The chain carries TRBV27 and TRBJ2-3; 10 bases are a match to TRBD2. This CDR3 has 15 amino acids. V trimming: 7 bases; J trimming: 6 bases; junction bases outside the gene matches: 10. Looked up from germline, CDR1 is MNHEY and CDR2 is SMNVEV (reference sequence). CDR3 coding DNA: TGTGCCAGCAATCCTCTAGCGGGAGTCTGGGATACGCAGTATTTT. It is translated as CASNPLAGVWDTQYF.

This clone has a handful of counts. The CDR3 sequence is CASRGLAGGPKNEQFF. The CDR3 nucleotides are TGTGCCAGCAGGGGTTTAGCGGGAGGGCCTAAGAATGAGCAGTTCTTC. The chain uses TRBV7-9 and TRBJ2-1; 11 bases map to TRBD2. With 6 bases clipped from V and 7 bases from J, the junction kept 11 bases outside the gene matches. The CDR3 is made up of 16 amino acids. Germline-derived CDR1 and CDR2 are SEHNR and FQNEAQ (reference sequence).

The genes are TRBV6-6 and TRBJ2-5; 13 nucleotides line up with TRBD2. The trim removed 7 bases at V and 10 bases at J, leaving 9 bases unmatched. Germline V gene sequence: CDR1 MNHNY, CDR2 SVGAGI (reference sequence). CDR3 size: 14 residues. CDR3 in amino acids: CASTSGLAGRIQYF. CDR3 in DNA: TGTGCCAGCACCTCGGGACTAGCGGGACGGATCCAGTACTTC.